This paragraph covers one TCR beta chain sequence. Its antigen remains undetermined. Base qualities are not provided; no much larger clone lies one nucleotide away. The CDR3 regions of human TCRbeta chains were subjected to immunosequencing. From the authors' description of their analysis: Repertoire TCRs were checked for matches against a reference library of SARS-CoV-2-specific TCRs that had been generated using the MIRA antigen-specificity platform. Breadth meant the fraction of unique TCRs that were SARS-CoV-2-associated, whereas depth meant the fraction of total T cells that were SARS-CoV-2-associated. Using the MIRA data, every spike-specific TCR was mapped to the spike region that the TCR reacted to and assigned to either a CD4 or a CD8 class. Log10-transformed breadth and depth values were compared by one-way ANOVA with Sidak's multiple comparisons tests. TCRdb carries this immuneACCESS record with in-frame sequences only. Its versions omit some clonotypes, under half of them owing to an unresolved V gene in the studies checked, with the rest unexplained. The D gene and trimming were derived from the DNA, and the V and J assignments and clone size from that table. This sample lists around 120,000 clones; 70% to 90% were detected once. Around 30% of the sample comes from the top ten.

The time point label of this sample denotes: baseline before first vaccination. Vaccinee samples were obtained from the UK trials COV001 and COV002, which included a single-blind randomized controlled phase 2/3 trial of AZD1222 (ChAdOx1 nCoV-19) in healthy adults. Trial participant PBMC samples were collected at day 0 and day 28 after the second dose for TCRbeta chain sequencing. This sample stems from a study of T cell responses to AZD1222 COVID-19 vaccine (dated by TCRdb to the early 2020s). Study-wide context: AZD1222 recipients with second doses at about 4 weeks or about 12 weeks were pooled, because spike-specific TCR depth and breadth did not differ between schedules. A total of just over 230 trial participants underwent TCR sequencing, of whom about 200 had received two doses of AZD1222 and 26 had received two doses of the MenACWY control vaccine. Trial participants were enrolled by age into 18-55, 56-69 and 70-plus year subgroups, with around 140, 26 and 57 TCR-sequenced participants respectively. General findings and caveats noted by the study authors: Reportedly, close to half of the unique spike-specific TCRs recognized epitopes lying outside the regions that are mutated in the B.1.351 and B.1.1.7 variants. The vaccine-associated CD4 TCRs covered the entire spike protein, and the dominant responses fell in regions 160-218 and 743-854. Because no samples from the day 14 peak response were available, repertoires could be characterized only after the peak T cell response. The 56-69-year group was small, and its depth increase did not reach significance, likely because of low power. A significant rise in spike-specific TCR breadth and depth was observed after two AZD1222 doses relative to day 0 and relative to MenACWY recipients. Conclusions about previously exposed vaccinees were limited because only a handful of AZD1222 recipients were SARS-CoV-2 seropositive at baseline. Participants were mostly white British and included more females than males, and it was suggested by the authors that clonal diversity may have been underestimated.

Sequencing was performed on peripheral blood, taken on day 0 of AZD1222 vaccination. The receptor was isolated from an adult in good health.

The DNA sequence is given as TGCGCCAGCAGCTTGGGTTGGCGTGACACTGAAGCTTTCTTT. This codes for CASSLGWRDTEAFF. Recombination linked TRBV5-1 to TRBJ1-1, with the D segment identity uncertain. CDR1 and CDR2 are read off the germline V gene as SGHRS and YFSETQ. Deletion took 0 bases off V and 3 bases off J, with a span of 9 bases between the germline ends. Inclusive of the bounding cysteine and phenylalanine, the CDR3 is 14 residues long. Just the 42-base CDR3 DNA is kept, in frame starting at base 1.